This T cell receptor beta chain emerged from a study of T cells in localized non-small cell lung cancer. Whole-study findings and limits: Multi-region tumor sequencing was not done, so intratumor heterogeneity could not be excluded. Highest T cell clonality was seen in uninvolved adjacent lung, surpassing that measured in tumor.

The data were produced by immunoSEQ multiplex PCR, yet TCRdb's version contains in-frame clones alone and is incomplete. The sample consists of around 41,000 clones, roughly nine tenths of them appearing once. Remarks on this clone: The antigen is not known.

Germline V lookup: CDR1 MNHNS, CDR2 SASEGT. This CDR3 is 15 amino acids long. Germline trimming cut 7 bases from V and 6 bases from J; bases unmatched to any gene: 9. Sample: peripheral blood, taken before any cancer treatment. The chain carries TRBV6-1 and TRBJ2-1, with TRBD2 matching over 10 bases. This sequence originates from a woman aged 18 to 55 with stage III lung adenocarcinoma. The CDR3 protein is CASTFGLAEFNEQFF. The CDR3 nucleotides read TGTGCCAGCACCTTCGGACTAGCGGAGTTCAATGAGCAGTTCTTC.